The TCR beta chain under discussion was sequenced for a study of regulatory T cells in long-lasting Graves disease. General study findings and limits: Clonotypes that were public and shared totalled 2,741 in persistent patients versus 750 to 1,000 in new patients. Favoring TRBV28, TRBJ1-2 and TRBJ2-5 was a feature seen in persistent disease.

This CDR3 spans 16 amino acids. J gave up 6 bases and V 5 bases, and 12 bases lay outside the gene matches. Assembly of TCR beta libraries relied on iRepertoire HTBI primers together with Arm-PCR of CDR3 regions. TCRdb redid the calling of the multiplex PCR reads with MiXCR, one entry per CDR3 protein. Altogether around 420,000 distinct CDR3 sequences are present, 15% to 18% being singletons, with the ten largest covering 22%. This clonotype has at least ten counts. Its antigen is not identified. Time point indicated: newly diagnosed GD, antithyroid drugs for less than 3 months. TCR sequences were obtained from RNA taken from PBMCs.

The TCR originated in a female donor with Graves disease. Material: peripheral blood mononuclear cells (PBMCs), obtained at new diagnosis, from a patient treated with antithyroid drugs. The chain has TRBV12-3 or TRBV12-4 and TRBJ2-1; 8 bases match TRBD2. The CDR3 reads CASSPDVAGTTNEQFF. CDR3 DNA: TGTGCCAGCAGTCCCGACGTAGCGGGGACGACCAATGAGCAGTTCTTC.